This T cell receptor beta chain was sequenced during a study of cytomegalovirus exposure and HLA in healthy donors (dated by TCRdb to the late 2010s). A note on the overall study: According to an earlier analysis of around 600 of the donors, about 180 million T cells yielded 95 million to 140 million unique TCR beta sequences and approximately 300 Gb of sequence data. Genome-wide SNP genotypes for about 60% of the 666 donors were used in a later genetic analysis, which treated that subset as a discovery cohort. Every discovery cohort repertoire had been produced on one sequencing platform. Several DR-DQ haplotypes were treated as single units for association and clustering because of strong linkage in the cohort. Class I and class II HLA loci were covered by the typing at four-digit resolution. Rather than using new phenotypic data, the later analysis identified candidate immune exposures from TCR beta sequences and from how often those sequences occurred across donors. Donor age, sex, ethnicity and CMV serostatus were compiled alongside the repertoire data. Of the roughly 410 genotyped donors, less than 90% were placed in the genetic ancestry cluster associated with self-reported Caucasian donors. Among about 410 genotyped donors of the cohort, an average of roughly 230,000 unique TCR beta nucleotide sequences was sequenced per donor, of which about 20% were non-productive. Using immunosequencing, the study profiled T cell repertoires from around 670 subjects and related those repertoires to cytomegalovirus serostatus. To predict cytomegalovirus infection status, the study brought together high-throughput TCR immunosequencing, statistical association of individual TCRs with disease status, and machine learning. About 330 gigabases of sequencing data and roughly 80 million unique TCR sequences made up an early release that covered under 750 HLA-typed donors. The aim of the study was to test whether cataloging public T cell receptors could identify signatures of past pathogen exposure. Along with the approximately 600-subject first cohort, a separate validation cohort of over a hundred different subjects was used. An earlier analysis of 587 of the donors used high-throughput TCR beta sequencing to judge whether each TCR beta V gene segment behaved as functional or pseudogenic. The number of donors typed differed by locus, with 629-630 for A, B, C, DRB1 and DQB1, roughly 520 for DQA1, about 610 for DPA1, and approximately 470 for DPB1. To study patterns of TCR occurrence, a later analysis re-analyzed previously published TCR beta repertoires from several hundred donors and added high-resolution HLA genotyping.

The CDR3 has 13 residues if both end residues are counted. Only the CDR3 portion is preserved as DNA: 39 bases, with reading frame beginning at the first base. Reading the germline V gene gives CDR1 MNHEY and CDR2 SVGAGI. Trimming removed 8 bases from V and 1 base from J, leaving 11 bases between the germline ends. The cohort consisted of more than 650 healthy bone marrow donors. At the time of sampling, every cohort member was nominally healthy, though immune exposures that went unrecorded were likely present. The donor was CMV seronegative and was included in the group of a few hundred seronegative cohort members. Each donor provided a peripheral blood sample, and peripheral blood mononuclear cells were used for TCR beta sequencing. The Qiagen DNeasy Blood Extraction Kit was used to extract genomic DNA from the blood cell samples. Points on this clone: Its antigen is still unknown. The conserved phenylalanine or tryptophan is not found at the CDR3 terminus, so this likely reflects a read error.

General study outcomes and caveats: Immune exposure information for the cohort was limited to CMV serostatus. In a later genetic analysis, fewer N-insertions in productive TCRs were reported among donors in an Asian-associated ancestry cluster than the roughly 700-donor mean. In a later analysis, TCR association rates were found to vary across HLA loci, with the most associated TCRs seen for DRB1 alleles and the fewest for HLA-C alleles. The 87-base-pair reads could not distinguish some IMGT-functional V segments, including TRBV6-2 and TRBV6-3, so those segments were excluded. Three of the identified cytomegalovirus-associated TCR beta chains were confirmed in vitro to be specific for cytomegalovirus antigens. In a later analysis, HLA-associated TCR beta chains showed more clonal expansion and lower generation probabilities than non-associated chains that were equally common. Correlated functional status among segregating V segments might be attributable to linkage disequilibrium, but an unknown experimental factor could not be ruled out. An association between a missense DCLRE1C variant and V-gene and J-gene trimming of TCR beta chains was found in a later genetic analysis and replicated in an independent cohort. A cluster of highly shared sequence variants was judged likely to represent a technical artifact of the sequencing pipeline. When HLA alleles, especially DR and DQ, strongly co-occurred, attributing TCR associations to individual alleles was difficult. The authors suggested that the approach could potentially be extended to other disease states and immunological phenotypes. Most CMV-associated TCR beta chains appeared to be HLA-restricted in a later analysis, and the HLA associations seemed to be driven largely by CMV exposure. Cytomegalovirus status was reported to be diagnosed by the classifier with high specificity and sensitivity in both the original and validation cohorts. Broadly in line with IMGT annotations, most TCR beta V segments showed up in productive rearrangements about 87% or about 30% of the time in an earlier analysis of around 600 of the donors. In the study, approximately 160 TCR beta chains were listed as associated with cytomegalovirus. Specific HLA alleles were associated with around 18,000 TCR beta sequences at a false discovery rate of 0.05 in a later analysis. A further reported finding was that TCR beta sequences accurately predicted the HLA-A and HLA-B alleles for most subjects in the first cohort. In a later analysis, several top co-occurrence clusters were reported to appear linked to parvovirus B19, influenza, CMV and Epstein-Barr virus. Because counts were too low, seventeen rarely observed V segments, including chromosome 9 orphons, were left out of the earlier analysis of approximately 500 of the donors. Because some donors lacked HLA typing at each locus, the association tests relied only on the typed subset. The cohort was sequenced for TCR beta chains only, and without alpha or paired-chain data the features that could be detected were limited. Across donors, most TCR sequences were observed very rarely, whereas some public TCRs were present in many individuals. Sequencing depth was assumed to be roughly uniform across donors in the presence/absence analyses, though that assumption may not hold.

Receptor amplification or capture employed the immunoSEQ multiplex PCR assay. A mixture of 60 forward primers for TCR Vbeta segments and 13 reverse primers for TCR Jbeta segments was used in the multiplex PCR. The CDR3 region of rearranged TCR beta genes was amplified from genomic DNA with a multiplex PCR assay. The Illumina HiSeq System was used to sequence the amplified TCR beta libraries as 87-base-pair reads. The source study handled its data this way. A later analysis tallied around 82 million unique TCR beta chains across the roughly 610 repertoires, and about 12 million of those chains were shared by two or more donors. To remove PCR and sequencing errors, raw reads were error-corrected and collapsed into unique sequences using a nearest-neighbor algorithm that merged closely related sequences. Alignment of CDR3 sequences to IMGT reference sequences was used to assign V, D and J gene segments. For a sequence to be retained, a match of at least six nucleotides was required to both a V gene segment and a J gene segment. Rearrangements were classified as productive when the CDR3 lacked stop codons and remained in frame with V and J, and all other rearrangements were classified as non-productive. Following IMGT convention, CDR3 was defined as the stretch from the second conserved V-encoded cysteine to the conserved J-encoded phenylalanine. In an earlier analysis of more than 550 of the donors, sequences lacking an unambiguous match to a single V gene segment were excluded. An earlier analysis of several hundred of the donors called V segments functional above 56.7% productive rearrangements and segregating when the between-donor standard deviation exceeded 5%. A statistical classification framework was developed to diagnose cytomegalovirus status using the catalog of TCR beta chain sequences. In a later analysis, V and J genes were assigned by comparing TCR nucleotide sequences against IMGT/GENE-DB human TR gene sequences. Using the TCRdist pipeline, a later analysis assigned CDR3 sequences along with most-parsimonious VDJ recombination scenarios. A later analysis defined each TCR beta chain by its CDR3 amino acid sequence plus V-gene family, and excluded reads lacking a unique V-gene family. As a way to deal with suspected cross-contamination and a sequencing artifact, a later analysis dropped approximately 590 nucleotide sequences that were highly shared and had low generation probability. For each public chain, a later analysis derived a clonal expansion index from normalized ranks of inferred template counts within each repertoire. A later analysis computed generation probabilities with a VDJ recombination model fitted to out-of-frame rearrangements, and checked the results against IGoR. In a later analysis, hypergeometric tests were used to score TCR-TCR, TCR-HLA and TCR-CMV co-occurrence, with a repertoire-size bias correction applied to TCR pairs. False discovery rates were estimated in a later analysis by permuting HLA or CMV assignments 20 times. In a later analysis, co-occurring TCRs were grouped using DBSCAN, with TCRdist sequence similarity added in when clustering inside HLA-allele-positive subsets. Co-occurrence clustering excluded repertoires with fewer than 30,000 or more than 120,000 public chains, plus five with anomalous nucleotide sharing. TCRdb took this table from immuneACCESS and kept in-frame rearrangements with V and J called. Such tables lack part of the clones; where checked against another copy, unresolved V genes explain under half of the gap, and the rest is unexplained. Clone size and V and J calls were adopted from that table, with D and trimming inferred from the DNA. The sample table shows roughly 220,000 clones, and approximately 70% are seen once. 1.8% of the sample comes from the top ten.

The TCR was taken from a young woman in good health and CMV-seronegative. The sequenced material came from PBMCs. In this chain, TRBV6-5 is recombined with TRBJ1-1; the D gene is perhaps TRBD1, on 6 matching bases. The sequenced DNA is TGTGCCAGCTGTAAGACAGGGAACACTGAAGCTTTCTTG. This encodes CASCKTGNTEAFL.